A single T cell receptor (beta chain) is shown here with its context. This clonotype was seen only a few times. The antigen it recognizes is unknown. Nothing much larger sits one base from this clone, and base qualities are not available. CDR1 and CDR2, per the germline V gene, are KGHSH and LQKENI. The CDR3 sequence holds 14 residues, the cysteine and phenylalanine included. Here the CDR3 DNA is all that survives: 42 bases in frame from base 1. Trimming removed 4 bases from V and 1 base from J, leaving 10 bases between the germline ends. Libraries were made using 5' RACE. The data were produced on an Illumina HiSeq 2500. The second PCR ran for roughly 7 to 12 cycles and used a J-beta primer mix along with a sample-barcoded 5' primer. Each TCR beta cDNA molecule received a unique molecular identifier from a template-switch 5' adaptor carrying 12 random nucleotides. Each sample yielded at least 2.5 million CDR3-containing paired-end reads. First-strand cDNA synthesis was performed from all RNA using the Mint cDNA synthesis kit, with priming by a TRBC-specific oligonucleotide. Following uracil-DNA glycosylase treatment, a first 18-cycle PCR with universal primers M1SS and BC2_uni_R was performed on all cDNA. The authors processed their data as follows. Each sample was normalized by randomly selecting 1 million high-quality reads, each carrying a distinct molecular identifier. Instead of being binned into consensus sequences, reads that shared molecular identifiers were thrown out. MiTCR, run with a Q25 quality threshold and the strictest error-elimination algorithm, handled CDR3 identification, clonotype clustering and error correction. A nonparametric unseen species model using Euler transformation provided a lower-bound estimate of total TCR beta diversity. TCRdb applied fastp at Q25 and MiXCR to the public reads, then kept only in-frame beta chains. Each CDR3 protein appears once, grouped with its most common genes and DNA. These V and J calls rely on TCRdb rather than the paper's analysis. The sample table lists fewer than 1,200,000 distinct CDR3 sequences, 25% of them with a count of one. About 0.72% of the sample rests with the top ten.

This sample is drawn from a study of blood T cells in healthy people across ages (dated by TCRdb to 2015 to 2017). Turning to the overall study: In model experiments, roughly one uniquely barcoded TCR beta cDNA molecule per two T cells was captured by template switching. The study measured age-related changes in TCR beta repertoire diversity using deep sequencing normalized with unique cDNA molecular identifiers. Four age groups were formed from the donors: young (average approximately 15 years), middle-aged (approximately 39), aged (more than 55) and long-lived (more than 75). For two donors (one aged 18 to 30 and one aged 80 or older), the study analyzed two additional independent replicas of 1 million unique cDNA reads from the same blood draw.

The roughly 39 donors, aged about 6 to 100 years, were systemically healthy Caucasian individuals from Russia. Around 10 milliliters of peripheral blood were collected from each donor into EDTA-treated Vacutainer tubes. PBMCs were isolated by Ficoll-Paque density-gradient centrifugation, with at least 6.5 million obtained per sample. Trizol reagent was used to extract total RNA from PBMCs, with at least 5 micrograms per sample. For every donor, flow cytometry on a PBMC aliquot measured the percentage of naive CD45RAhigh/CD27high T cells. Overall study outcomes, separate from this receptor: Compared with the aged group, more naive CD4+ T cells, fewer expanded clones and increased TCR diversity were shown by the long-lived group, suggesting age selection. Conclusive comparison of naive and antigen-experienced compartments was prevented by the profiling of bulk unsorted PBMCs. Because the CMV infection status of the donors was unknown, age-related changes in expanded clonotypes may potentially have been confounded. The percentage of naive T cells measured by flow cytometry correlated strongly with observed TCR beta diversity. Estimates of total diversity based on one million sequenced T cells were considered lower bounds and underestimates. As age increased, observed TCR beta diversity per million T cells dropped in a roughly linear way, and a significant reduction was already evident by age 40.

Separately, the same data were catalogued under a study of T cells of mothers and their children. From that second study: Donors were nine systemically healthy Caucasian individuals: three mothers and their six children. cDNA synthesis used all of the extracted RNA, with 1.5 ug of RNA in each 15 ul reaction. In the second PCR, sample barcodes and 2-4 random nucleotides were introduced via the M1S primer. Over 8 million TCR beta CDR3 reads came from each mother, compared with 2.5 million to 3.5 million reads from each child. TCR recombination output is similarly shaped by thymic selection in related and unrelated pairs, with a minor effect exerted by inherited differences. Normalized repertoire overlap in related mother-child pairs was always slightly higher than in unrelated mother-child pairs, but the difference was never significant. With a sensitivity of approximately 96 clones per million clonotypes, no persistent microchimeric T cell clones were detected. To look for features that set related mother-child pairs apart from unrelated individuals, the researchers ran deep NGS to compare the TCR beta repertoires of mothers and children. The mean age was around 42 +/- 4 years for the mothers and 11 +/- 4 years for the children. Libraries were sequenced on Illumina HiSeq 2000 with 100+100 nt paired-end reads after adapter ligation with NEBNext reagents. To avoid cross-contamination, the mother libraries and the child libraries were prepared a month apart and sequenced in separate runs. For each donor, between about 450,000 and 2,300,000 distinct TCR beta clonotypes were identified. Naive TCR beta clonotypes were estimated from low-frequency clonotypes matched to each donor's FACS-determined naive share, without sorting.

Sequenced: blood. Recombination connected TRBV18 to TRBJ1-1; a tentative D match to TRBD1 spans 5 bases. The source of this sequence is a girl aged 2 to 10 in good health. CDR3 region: CASSLSGRNTEAFF. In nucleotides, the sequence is TGTGCCAGCTCACTCTCAGGGCGGAACACTGAAGCTTTCTTT. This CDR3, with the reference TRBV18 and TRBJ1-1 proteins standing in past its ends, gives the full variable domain NAGVMQNPRHLVRRRGQEARLRCSPMKGHSHVYWYRQLPEEGLKFMVYLQKENIIDESGMPKERFSAEFPKEGPSILRIQQVVRGDSAAYFCASSLSGRNTEAFFGQGTRLTVV.